The source of this T cell receptor beta chain is a study of blood T cell repertoires in COVID-19. Across the study: Acute-phase and convalescent COVID-19 samples originated in the United States, Italy and Spain. T cells, B-cell-depleted T cells, or PBMCs supplied cDNA or gDNA.

The germline V and J ends were trimmed by 4 bases and 4 bases, with 18 bases remaining between them. Germline CDR1 SGHDT, CDR2 YYEEEE. The CDR3 is 16 amino acids. Libraries were prepared by immunoSEQ multiplex PCR; TCRdb keeps only in-frame clonotypes and omits some of them. The profile shows over 95,000 clones, more than 70% of them singletons. This chain links TRBV5-6 with TRBJ1-5, with D perhaps TRBD1 (6 bases). The receptor comes from a woman aged 70-85 years who had recovered from COVID-19. The specimen sequenced was peripheral blood. CDR3 coding DNA: TGTGCCAGCAGCGGGCAACAGGGTGCCTCAAATCAGCCCCAGCATTTT. This encodes CASSGQQGASNQPQHF.